This T cell receptor (beta chain) is drawn from a study of Graves' ophthalmopathy and Graves' hyperthyroidism (dated by TCRdb to 2017 to 2018). With respect to the entire study: Peripheral blood was collected at initial diagnosis, before any treatment. TCR beta repertoire signatures were used to distinguish Graves' ophthalmopathy from Graves' hyperthyroidism and to predict progression to ophthalmopathy. In total, 135 blood samples were TCR-sequenced: roughly 45 ophthalmopathy, some 72 hyperthyroidism and roughly 17 hyperthyroidism-to-ophthalmopathy patients. To explore V-J signatures that separate ophthalmopathy from hyperthyroidism, a discovery set of about a hundred patients was enrolled, consisting of approximately 44 with ophthalmopathy and some 59 with stable hyperthyroidism. The independent validation cohort included approximately 19 hyperthyroidism patients plus 17 patients who later progressed from hyperthyroidism to ophthalmopathy. T-cell repertoires of thyroid tissue and blood were compared in over 5 hyperthyroidism patients. After sampling, hyperthyroidism patients received methimazole starting at 30 mg daily, and ophthalmopathy patients received high-dose intravenous methylprednisolone. The 85 to 100 discovery patients were divided at random into training and test sets in a 7:3 ratio. Broad study findings and their caveats: In validation, the model predicted ophthalmopathy progression with about 64% sensitivity and approximately 78% specificity; 12 predicted patients were CT-confirmed with GO in a median of approximately 6.5 months. Ophthalmopathy was separated from stable hyperthyroidism by the 13-signature model with about 89% sensitivity and 81.08% specificity in cross-validation and with 80%/75% in the test set. Among expanded thyroid clonotypes with frequency above 0.001, most also showed up in blood, which suggests that blood repertoires may reflect the thyroid immune response. No statistical method was used to predetermine the sample size, and group allocation was not hidden from the investigators.

For repertoire sequencing, the TCR beta CDR3 regions were amplified from RNA transcripts. The first round of RT-PCR was done with HTBI primers and the Qiagen OneStep RT-PCR kit, and was followed by a second round of multiplex PCR, then size selection and purification. Sequencing of the libraries was carried out on an Illumina HiSeq2000 in paired-end mode with 100 bp reads. Per the original workflow: SOAPnuke was used for read processing, and reads with adapters, uncalled bases, a mean Phred below 15, or no exact constant-primer or identifier match were discarded. COPE v1.2.5 was used to merge high-quality paired reads. Each unique nucleotide sequence was defined as a clonotype, and clonotypes were aligned to IMGT TRB V, D and J references with MiTCR v1.1. The analysis was limited to V-J combinations with a frequency above 0.0001, which together covered 99.2% of the repertoires. For each V-J combination, a TCR clonal expansion and chaos score was defined as the ratio of F50 clonal expansion to chaos observed in the TCRdist matrix. Features were reduced by Welch's t-statistics and random forest to around 14 V-J combinations, which fed a naive Bayes classifier. The similarity between thyroid and blood repertoires was quantified using the Morisita-Horn index. In TCRdb, the public reads were trimmed at Q25 with fastp and aligned with MiXCR, with productive beta chains retained. Rows with a matching CDR3 protein are joined into one entry that keeps the most common DNA and genes. V and J calls and clone size were set by TCRdb, not the authors. The sample has a few hundred thousand distinct CDR3 sequences on record, around a fifth of them singletons. Around 40% of the sample rests with the top ten.

The V and J ends are trimmed by 7 bases and 1 base, leaving 12 bases between them. From the cysteine through the phenylalanine, the CDR3 covers 14 amino acids. The DNA shown is the 42-base CDR3, in frame from base 1. The CDR1 and CDR2 encoded by the germline V gene are KGHDR and SFDVKD. This clonotype was picked up many times. Its antigen target is currently unknown. The sample holds no much larger clone one base away, and base qualities are not on file. Ophthalmopathy patients were characterized by moderately to severely active disease, a Clinical Activity Score of at least 3, a NOSPECS grade of at least 4, and a disease duration under 3 months. Patients with other autoimmune diseases, uncontrolled infections, pregnancy or lactation were excluded from the study. Diagnosis relied on clinical symptoms, serum thyroxine, TRAb, thyroid ultrasound and orbital computed tomography. Using Ficoll-Paque density gradient centrifugation, PBMCs were isolated from roughly 9.2 ml of fresh peripheral blood. Trizol reagent was used to extract the total RNA, and its quality was then checked on an Agilent 2100 Bioanalyzer.

The clonotype comes from a woman in her forties or fifties with Graves' ophthalmopathy. Donor details come from another sample of the same person, matched by shared clones. Input material: peripheral blood. The chain links TRBV24-1 with TRBJ1-1, and perhaps TRBD1 as D gene, on 6 matching bases. Here the CDR3 is given as CATRTGTTNTEAFF. Here is the DNA: TGTGCCACCAGGACCGGGACAACGAACACTGAAGCTTTCTTT.